This entry features one T cell receptor beta chain sequence. This record comes from a study of T cells after yellow fever vaccination. CDR1 is SEHNR and CDR2 is FQNEAQ in the germline V gene (reference sequence). This CDR3 spans 15 amino acids. V was clipped by 5 bases and J by 7 bases; unmatched bases: 7. The 5'RACE template-switching step produced TCR cDNA and added a universal primer site and UMIs. TCRdb processed the 5' RACE reads anew with MiXCR; each CDR3 protein has one entry. The table includes 450,000 to 600,000 distinct CDR3 sequences, about 14% detected once. Sample: PBMCs, taken on the day of the yellow fever booster vaccination. The TCR originated in a young man who received the YFV17D yellow fever vaccine. The chain links TRBV7-9 to TRBJ2-7; 14 nucleotides line up with TRBD2. CDR3 region: CASSRSGLAGVEQYF. The CDR3 DNA is TGTGCCAGCAGCCGCTCGGGACTAGCGGGAGTTGAGCAGTACTTC.